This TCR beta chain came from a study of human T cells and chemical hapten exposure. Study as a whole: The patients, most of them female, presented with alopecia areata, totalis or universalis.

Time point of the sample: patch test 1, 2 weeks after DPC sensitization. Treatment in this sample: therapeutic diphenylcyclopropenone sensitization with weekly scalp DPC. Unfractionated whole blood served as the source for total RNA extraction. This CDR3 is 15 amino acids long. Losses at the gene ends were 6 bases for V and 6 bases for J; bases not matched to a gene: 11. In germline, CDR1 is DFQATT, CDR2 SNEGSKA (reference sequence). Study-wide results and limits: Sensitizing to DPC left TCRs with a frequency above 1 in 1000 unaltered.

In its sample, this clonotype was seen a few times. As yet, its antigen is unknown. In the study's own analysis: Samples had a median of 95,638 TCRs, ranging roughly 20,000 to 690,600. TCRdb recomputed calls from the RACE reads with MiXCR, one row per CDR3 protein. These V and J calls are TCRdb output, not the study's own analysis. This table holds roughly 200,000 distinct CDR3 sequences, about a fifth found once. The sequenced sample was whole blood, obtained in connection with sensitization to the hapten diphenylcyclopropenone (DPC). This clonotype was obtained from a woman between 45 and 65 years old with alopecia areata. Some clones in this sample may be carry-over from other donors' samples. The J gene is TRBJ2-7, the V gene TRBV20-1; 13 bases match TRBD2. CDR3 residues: CSANGLAGVSAEQYF. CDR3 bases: TGCAGTGCAAACGGACTAGCGGGAGTTTCGGCCGAGCAGTACTTC.